These 23 T cell receptor beta chains came from one sample sequenced in a study of T cell responses to AZD1222 COVID-19 vaccine. Some clones are missing from TCRdb's copy, which holds only in-frame ones; the method was immunoSEQ multiplex PCR. The sample holds 150,000 to 200,000 clones; 88% are singletons and the top ten take 26%. The material was peripheral blood, obtained 28 days after the second AZD1222 dose. These receptors were collected from an adult who received the AZD1222 COVID-19 vaccine.

The chain uses TRBV6-4 and TRBJ2-1; TRBD2 matches 12 bases. The germline V gene has CDR1 MRHNA and CDR2 SNTAGT. After removal of 2 bases from V and 6 bases from J, the junction contained 5 bases not matched to a gene. This CDR3 comprises 16 residues. CDR3 bases: TGTGCCAGCAGTGACACGACTAGCGGGGGTTCCAATGAGCAGTTCTTC. Protein sequence: CASSDTTSGGSNEQFF.

The rearrangement joins TRBV7-6 to TRBJ2-1; TRBD1 might be the D (6 bases). The CDR3 totals 15 residues. Germline CDR1 is SGHVS and CDR2 is FNYEAQ. V lost 1 base to trimming and J lost 4 bases, with 11 bases between them. CDR3 DNA: TGTGCCAGCAGCTTAGTAGGGGGTGGTTACAATGAGCAGTTCTTC. It translates to CASSLVGGGYNEQFF.

The chain couples TRBV2 to TRBJ2-3, with 13 positions matching TRBD2. With V trimmed by 6 bases and J by 3 bases, 3 bases remained unmatched. Germline V CDR1 and CDR2: SNHLY, FYNNEI. This CDR3 has 15 amino acids. CDR3 in amino acids: CASSILAGGTDTQYF. As DNA, the CDR3 is TGTGCCAGCAGCATACTAGCGGGAGGGACAGATACGCAGTATTTT.

The chain has TRBV30 and TRBJ1-6; weak D call: TRBD1 (5 bases). CDR3 size: 14 residues. Germline CDR1 is GTSNPN and CDR2 is SVGIG (reference sequence). V was trimmed by 3 bases and J by 6 bases, leaving 12 bases between them. In nucleotides, the CDR3 is TGTGCCTGGAGCGAGGGGACCATTAATTCACCCCTCCACTTT. Its translation is CAWSEGTINSPLHF.

The chain carries TRBV5-1 and TRBJ1-3, with no clear D. Germline lookup yields CDR1 SGHRS and CDR2 YFSETQ. This CDR3 spans 14 amino acids. Trimming cost V 2 bases and J 0 bases, with 6 bases left between them. The CDR3: CASSLEVSGNTIYF. CDR3 DNA: TGCGCCAGCAGCTTAGAGGTCTCTGGAAACACCATATATTTT. Drawing the rest from reference TRBV5-1 and TRBJ1-3, the complete variable domain is KAGVTQTPRYLIKTRGQQVTLSCSPISGHRSVSWYQQTPGQGLQFLFEYFSETQRNKGNFPGRFSGRQFSNSRSEMNVSTLELGDSALYLCASSLEVSGNTIYFGEGSWLTVV.

The chain carries TRBV5-4 and TRBJ2-5; the match to TRBD2 covers 9 bases. From germline, CDR1 is SGHNT and CDR2 YYREEE (reference sequence). The J segment lost 2 bases and the V segment lost 2 bases, leaving 4 bases of the junction unmatched. This CDR3 has 15 residues. The CDR3 region has the DNA TGTGCCAGCAGCTTTAGCGGGAGTCCGCAAGAGACCCAGTACTTC. This sequence encodes CASSFSGSPQETQYF.

The V call is TRBV18, the J call TRBJ1-1; D gene ambiguous. CDR1 and CDR2 (germline): KGHSH, LQKENI. The V end lost 1 base, the J end lost 5 bases, and 2 bases lay between the germline ends. The CDR3 spans 11 residues. The CDR3 region is CASSPLTEAFF. The CDR3 DNA follows: TGTGCCAGCTCACCACTGACTGAAGCTTTCTTT.

The rearrangement uses TRBV7-9 and TRBJ2-2, with D tentatively TRBD2 (6 bases). This CDR3 spans 18 amino acids. Germline V lookup: CDR1 SEHNR, CDR2 FQNEAQ (reference sequence). V was pared by 1 base and J by 2 bases, with 17 bases between. The CDR3 here is CASSLEVRLGGNTGELFF. For the CDR3, the DNA is TGTGCCAGCAGCTTAGAGGTTCGGTTGGGGGGAAACACCGGGGAGCTGTTTTTT.

The CDR3 loop is CASSSNRGRTDTQYF. CDR3 DNA: TGTGCCAGCAGTTCCAACAGGGGGCGCACAGATACGCAGTATTTT. The chain couples TRBV27 to TRBJ2-3; 9 bases are shared with TRBD1. Trimming took 4 bases from V and 1 from J; bases not matched to a gene: 3. CDR3 length: 15 amino acids. Germline V CDR1 and CDR2: MNHEY, SMNVEV (reference sequence).

The V gene is TRBV7-2, the J gene TRBJ2-7, with 8 bases aligning to TRBD2. The CDR3 length is 14 residues. Germline V gives CDR1 SGHTA, CDR2 FQGNSA. The trim removed 6 bases at V and 2 bases at J, leaving 6 bases unmatched. The CDR3 reads CASRKTSGTYEQYF. CDR3 nucleotide sequence: TGTGCCAGCAGGAAAACTAGCGGTACCTACGAGCAGTACTTC.

This clone has just a few counts. The chain employs TRBV19 and TRBJ1-3; a possible D gene is TRBD1 (6 bases). V dropped 7 bases and J dropped 0 bases, with 10 bases sitting between them. This CDR3 spans 14 amino acids. Germline values: CDR1 LNHDA, CDR2 SQIVND (reference sequence). The CDR3 is CASIRDNSGNTIYF. The CDR3 nucleotides read TGTGCCAGTATCCGGGACAACTCTGGAAACACCATATATTTT.

This clone was observed once. The chain couples TRBV10-3 to TRBJ1-3; possible D gene TRBD1, 6 bases. The CDR3 runs to 15 residues. Germline V CDR1 and CDR2: ENHRY, SYGVKD. The V and J ends lost 3 bases and 2 bases respectively, with 11 bases between them. Here the CDR3 reads CAISDSRGAGNTIYF. The CDR3 DNA reads as TGTGCCATCAGTGACTCGAGGGGGGCTGGAAACACCATATATTTT.

The V gene is TRBV6-5, the J gene TRBJ1-5, with D possibly being TRBD1 (5 bases). The CDR3 totals 14 residues. Germline CDR1 MNHEY, CDR2 SVGAGI. The V gene lost 4 bases and the J gene lost 0 bases, with 7 bases spanning the gap. The CDR3 region is CASSLQVSNQPQHF. For the CDR3, the DNA is TGTGCCAGCAGTTTACAGGTTAGCAATCAGCCCCAGCATTTT.

The genes are TRBV19 and TRBJ2-1; 12 bases are shared with TRBD1. The V gene end was trimmed by 5 bases and the J gene end by 7 bases; junction bases not matched to a gene: 6. The CDR3 runs to 15 residues. The V gene's germline CDR1 is LNHDA and CDR2 SQIVND (reference sequence). The CDR3 reads CASSSRDRGRNEQFF. The CDR3 DNA reads TGTGCCAGTAGTTCTCGGGACAGGGGGCGGAATGAGCAGTTCTTC.

The rearrangement links TRBV5-1 to TRBJ2-1; 11 nucleotides align to TRBD1. The CDR3 consists of 15 residues. Trimming took 5 bases from V and 7 from J; bases not matched to a gene: 8. The germline CDR1 and CDR2 sequences are SGHRS and YFSETQ. CDR3 amino acids: CASRPDRGPANEQFF. CDR3 nucleotides: TGCGCCAGCAGACCGGACAGGGGGCCGGCGAATGAGCAGTTCTTC.

The chain couples TRBV3-1 (or the pseudogene TRBV3-2) to TRBJ2-2; D remains unclear. Germline CDR1 LGHDT, CDR2 YNNKEL (reference sequence). This CDR3 is 12 amino acids long. Trimming removed 3 bases at V and 6 bases at J, with 5 bases between. The CDR3: CASSHSSGELFF. CDR3 coding DNA: TGTGCCAGCAGCCACTCATCCGGGGAGCTGTTTTTT.

The V gene is TRBV6-2 or TRBV6-3, the J gene TRBJ1-5; TRBD1 is a possible D gene (5 bases). Germline CDR1 is MNHEY and CDR2 is SVGEGT. The CDR3 contains 14 residues. V lost 6 bases and J lost 6, with 15 bases in between. The CDR3 sequence is CASSKPQGVQPQHF. The CDR3, as DNA: TGTGCCAGCAGCAAGCCCCAGGGAGTTCAGCCCCAGCATTTT.

The J gene is TRBJ1-2, the V gene TRBV19, with 9 nucleotides matching TRBD1. This CDR3 spans 15 amino acids. Germline CDR1 reads LNHDA; CDR2 reads SQIVND (reference sequence). V lost 5 bases to trimming and J lost 4 bases; unmatched junction nucleotides: 8. CDR3 nucleotides: TGTGCCAGTAGTCTTCCGGGGACAGGGAGCTATGGCTACACCTTC. Its translation is CASSLPGTGSYGYTF.

The V call is TRBV30, the J call TRBJ1-1; D uncertain. This CDR3 has 15 amino acids. Trimming removed 0 bases at V and 4 bases at J, with 15 bases between. Germline V gene data show CDR1 as GTSNPN and CDR2 as SVGIG (reference sequence). The DNA of the CDR3 is TGTGCCTGGAGTGTCCCCCACGGAGGAGTCACTGAAGCTTTCTTT. It translates to CAWSVPHGGVTEAFF.

This clone was detected once. The chain joins TRBV4-3 to TRBJ2-1; D call uncertain. V was pared by 2 bases and J by 1 base, with 15 bases between. Per germline, CDR1 LGHNA and CDR2 YSLEER. This CDR3 spans 17 amino acids. In DNA, the CDR3 is TGCGCCAGCAGCCAATTTCAGGAAAGGAAATCCTACAATGAGCAGTTCTTC. Protein product: CASSQFQERKSYNEQFF.

The chain is built from TRBV19 and TRBJ2-6; D gene unclear. The V gene lost 2 bases and the J gene lost 0 bases, with 8 bases spanning the gap. CDR3 length equals 16 residues. Germline CDR1 reads LNHDA; CDR2 reads SQIVND (reference sequence). As DNA, the CDR3 is TGTGCCAGTAGTATATGGTCAGTCTCTGGGGCCAACGTCCTGACTTTC. Amino acids: CASSIWSVSGANVLTF.

V and J are TRBV2 and TRBJ2-4; the match to TRBD2 covers 8 bases. V was clipped by 6 bases and J by 10 bases; unmatched bases: 11. This CDR3 contains 14 residues. CDR1 is SNHLY, CDR2 FYNNEI, per germline. The CDR3 DNA follows: TGTGCCAGCAGGACGGGACTAGGGGAAAGGATTCAGTACTTC. Protein product: CASRTGLGERIQYF.

The chain carries TRBV20-1 and TRBJ2-1, with 7 bases that match TRBD2. With 3 bases clipped from V and 3 bases from J, the junction kept 8 bases outside the gene matches. Germline V gene data show CDR1 as DFQATT and CDR2 as SNEGSKA (reference sequence). The CDR3 contains 15 residues. CDR3 amino acids: CSASLGLAVYNEQFF. For the CDR3, the DNA is TGCAGTGCTAGTTTAGGTCTAGCGGTCTACAATGAGCAGTTCTTC.